Following are 14 T cell receptor beta chains from one sample sequenced in a study of T-cell reconstitution after alpha-beta-depleted transplantation in children. Preparing the TCRbeta library involved the use of unique molecular identifiers. TCRdb called the PCR reads again in MiXCR, with one record for every CDR3 protein. In the table there are some 550,000 distinct CDR3 sequences, 23% of which are singletons. The input for sequencing was PBMCs, mostly from graft donor cells, taken 360 days after TCRalphabeta/CD19-depleted stem cell transplant. The origin of the receptors is a boy under three years old who had a stem cell transplant for acute myeloid leukemia, so the T cells may come from the graft donor.

J is TRBJ1-1 and V is TRBV5-1; D gene uncertain. This CDR3 comprises 11 residues. CDR1 and CDR2 (germline): SGHRS, YFSETQ. Trimming removed 4 bases at V and 9 bases at J, with 10 bases between. CDR3 coding DNA: TGCGCCAGCAGCCTTGGTCGACAAGCTTTCTTT. The encoded protein is CASSLGRQAFF. The complete variable domain, with remaining parts taken from reference TRBV5-1 and TRBJ1-1, reads KAGVTQTPRYLIKTRGQQVTLSCSPISGHRSVSWYQQTPGQGLQFLFEYFSETQRNKGNFPGRFSGRQFSNSRSEMNVSTLELGDSALYLCASSLGRQAFFGQGTRLTVV.

This chain connects TRBV27 to TRBJ2-2; 7 bases agree with TRBD2. The V gene's germline CDR1 is MNHEY and CDR2 SMNVEV (reference sequence). The CDR3 sequence is 14 residues long. V lost 6 bases and J lost 3; bases outside the gene matches: 4. The CDR3 DNA is TGTGCCAGCAGGGGGGGGACTTACACCGGGGAGCTGTTTTTT. It yields the protein CASRGGTYTGELFF.

This clonotype was detected many times. The chain links TRBV15 to TRBJ1-6, with D possibly being TRBD1 (6 bases). V was shortened by 4 bases and J by 3 bases, with 7 bases between the two germline ends. The germline CDR1 and CDR2 sequences are LNHNV and YYDKDF (reference sequence). The CDR3 totals 14 residues. CDR3: CATSIRGYNSPLHF. The CDR3 region has the DNA TGTGCCACCAGCATCAGGGGCTATAATTCACCCCTCCACTTT. The whole variable domain, remainder taken from reference TRBV15 and TRBJ1-6, is DAMVIQNPRYQVTQFGKPVTLSCSQTLNHNVMYWYQQKSSQAPKLLFHYYDKDFNNEADTPDNFQSRRPNTSFCFLDIRSPGLGDTAMYLCATSIRGYNSPLHFGNGTRLTVT.

This chain uses TRBV5-5 with TRBJ2-7; the D gene is possibly TRBD1 (7 bases). The CDR3 contains 15 residues. Germline V CDR1 and CDR2: SGHKS, YYEKEE (reference sequence). Trimming took 4 bases from V and 5 from J, leaving 19 bases between them. For the CDR3, the DNA is TGTGCCAGCAGCCTCACTCGTGACAGGGAGGACGAGCAGTACGTC. Its protein product is CASSLTRDREDEQYV.

The V and J genes are TRBV20-1 and TRBJ2-7; D possibly corresponds to TRBD1 (6 bases). CDR1 and CDR2 from the germline V gene are DFQATT and SNEGSKA (reference sequence). The CDR3 consists of 13 residues. Deletions cut 0 bases from V and 2 bases from J, with 8 bases between. The CDR3 reads CSARDPGAYEQYF. DNA of the CDR3: TGCAGTGCTAGAGACCCAGGGGCCTACGAGCAGTACTTC.

This chain connects TRBV10-2 to TRBJ1-1; D unresolved. From germline, CDR1 is WSHSY and CDR2 SAAADI. V was trimmed by 10 bases and J by 1 base, leaving 4 bases between them. The CDR3 consists of 10 residues. Here the CDR3 DNA reads TGCGCCACTCGGAACACTGAAGCTTTCTTT. Translation: CATRNTEAFF.

J is TRBJ2-5 and V is TRBV12-3 or TRBV12-4, with TRBD2 identical over 12 bases. J was trimmed by 0 bases and V by 9 bases; bases with no gene match: 17. The CDR3 runs 19 residues. This CDR3 is CASVQGASGGADYQETQYF. CDR3 sequence (DNA): TGTGCCAGTGTGCAGGGGGCTAGCGGGGGGGCCGATTACCAAGAGACCCAGTACTTC.

The chain uses TRBV20-1 and TRBJ1-1; D ambiguous. The V end was cut by 5 bases, the J end by 0 bases, with 10 bases between. The CDR3 is made up of 13 amino acids. CDR1 and CDR2 (germline): DFQATT, SNEGSKA (reference sequence). The chain's CDR3 is CSAPPLLNTEAFF. The CDR3 DNA follows: TGCAGTGCTCCGCCCCTCTTGAACACTGAAGCTTTCTTT.

The J gene is TRBJ1-5, the V gene TRBV28; D not resolved. The V gene's germline CDR1 is MDHEN and CDR2 SYDVKM. The CDR3 spans 12 residues. Trimming cost V 5 bases and J 9 bases, with 11 bases left between them. CDR3 DNA: TGTGCCAGCAGTCTTGAGGTGGTGCCCCAGCATTTT. As protein: CASSLEVVPQHF.

This clonotype was seen ten or more times. DNA for the CDR3: TGTGCCAGCAGCTTCCGGGACAGCCTATACGAGCAGTACTTC. This encodes CASSFRDSLYEQYF. This chain links TRBV5-5 with TRBJ2-7; TRBD1 matches at 7 bases. The J segment lost 4 bases and the V segment lost 2 bases, leaving 6 bases of the junction unmatched. Germline assignment: CDR1 SGHKS and CDR2 YYEKEE (reference sequence). The CDR3 has 14 amino acids.

The chain has TRBV6-6 and TRBJ1-2; D perhaps matches TRBD1 (5 bases). The CDR3 consists of 13 residues. Trimming took 2 bases from V and 1 from J, leaving 5 bases between them. Germline V lookup: CDR1 MNHNY, CDR2 SVGAGI (reference sequence). The CDR3 coding sequence is TGTGCCAGCAGTTACGACAGTAACTATGGCTACACCTTC. It translates to CASSYDSNYGYTF.

This clonotype was detected ten times or more. V is TRBV10-3 and J is TRBJ2-5, with a possible D match to TRBD2 (6 bases). V dropped 10 bases and J dropped 3 bases, with 15 bases sitting between them. The germline gives CDR1 ENHRY, CDR2 SYGVKD. CDR3 size: 13 residues. The CDR3 protein is CATQGLTEETQYF. CDR3 bases: TGTGCCACCCAGGGACTTACTGAAGAGACCCAGTACTTC.

The sample holds many counts of this clonotype. The rearrangement joins TRBV29-1 to TRBJ2-1, with 12 bases identical to TRBD1. The germline V gene has CDR1 SQVTM and CDR2 ANQGSEA. The CDR3 spans 15 residues. Trimming removed 7 bases from V and 5 bases from J; junction bases left unmatched: 9. The CDR3 region has the DNA TGCAGCGCTGCCGGGGGACAGGGGGCGGACAATGAGCAGTTCTTC. Translation gives CSAAGGQGADNEQFF.

This clonotype was found a few times. The chain joins TRBV25-1 to TRBJ2-1, with D uncertain. The CDR3 has 14 residues. CDR1 is MGHDK and CDR2 is SYGVNS in the germline V gene. V lost 4 bases to trimming and J lost 1 base, with 8 bases between them. As DNA, the CDR3 is TGTGCCAGCAGTGGAGGCGATTCCTACAATGAGCAGTTCTTC. The encoded protein is CASSGGDSYNEQFF.